The text below deals with one T cell receptor (beta chain). Its binding antigen is unknown. Per-base qualities were not stored, and no clone one base away is much larger. Based on the germline V gene (reference sequence), the CDR1 and CDR2 sequences are MNHNY and SVGAGI. Ends trimmed: V by 4 bases, J by 0 bases; bases unmatched to a gene: 4. There are 15 amino acids in the CDR3, from cysteine to phenylalanine inclusive. Here the CDR3 DNA is all that survives: 45 bases in frame from base 1. The data are from a study of beta chain features in type 1 diabetes (dated by TCRdb to the late 2010s). About the full investigation: Mean age, gender distribution, total cell number and subset yield did not differ between patients and healthy donors. Naive and central memory subsets were obtained from all 30 or so donors, but regulatory and stem cell-like memory subsets were isolated from only 8 patients and roughly 8 healthy donors. In the study, TCRB repertoires of sorted circulating CD4+ T cell subsets from recently diagnosed type 1 diabetes patients were compared with those of matched healthy donors. Across all samples, fewer than 130 million sorted cells were examined, and cell number per subset correlated strongly with RNA yield. The research as a whole found: Naive, central memory and regulatory TCRB repertoires appeared to be more similar among patients than among healthy donors. Patients with type 1 diabetes made fewer insertions and deleted more nucleotides at VDJ recombination sites, implying thymic rearrangement abnormalities. HLA sub-analyses involved small numbers of individuals, so any influence of HLA type on TCRB rearrangement remained unresolved. Shorter templates might be favored by PCR, yet because patient and control samples were amplified and corrected together, any such skew would affect both groups equally. A moderate but significant shortening of TCRB CDR3 length was observed in type 1 diabetes patients in all four CD4+ subsets. Because cDNA rather than genomic DNA was sequenced, highly expressing activated cells could have been over-represented, although no difference in activation and CD3 levels was found between groups.

The entire isolated RNA was reverse transcribed using the High Capacity cDNA Reverse Transcription Kit, and thus expressed TCRB transcripts were sequenced. Deep immunoSEQ sequencing was performed on naive, central memory and regulatory T cell samples, with an average of roughly 3.5 million total reads per sample. Sorted cells were lysed in RLT buffer, and RNA was extracted using DNase-treated RNeasy Micro or Mini kits according to cell number. To prevent cross-contamination, each cell subset was processed individually, whereas patient and healthy donor samples were processed jointly. The immunoSEQ multiplex PCR was used to amplify TCRB sequences from cDNA, yielding 87-bp fragments that span the CDR3 region. The amplicons were sequenced using the Illumina HiSeq platform. For the original study's pipeline: PCR bias was corrected computationally using synthetic template baselines, and reads within Hamming distance 2 were collapsed, with unmergeable singletons discarded. Reads were aligned against IMGT so that V, D and J genes, CDR3 length and insertions or deletions at six rearrangement sites could be assigned. Within each subset, clonotype counts were normalized to sorted cell number, after which true diversity and Gini coefficients were computed with the tcR R package. Repertoire sharing was quantified using the overlap coefficient calculated on TCRB nucleotide sequences. The source is immuneACCESS, and TCRdb retained only in-frame sequences with V and J called. Part of the clones is not carried over; for the studies checked, unresolved V genes explain less than half of this, and the remainder is unexplained. From that table come the V and J calls and clone size; the DNA was used to work out D and trimming. This sample gives about 340,000 clones in total; about a tenth of them show up just once. The ten biggest clones cover around 1% of the sample.

Each donor gave one peripheral blood draw, averaging approximately 110 mL, which was collected into heparinised tubes. Using a panel that included CD45RO, CCR7, CD25, CD127, CD95 and CD27, naive, central memory, regulatory and stem cell-like memory CD4+ T cells were sorted on a BD FACSAria II. Every sorted population had a purity above 95%. Right away, PBMCs were isolated by Lymphoprep density gradient centrifugation and were stained directly, with no culture step. Samples were stained and sorted in pairs, with one healthy donor and one patient per experiment, so that batch effects were minimized. Material: central memory CD4+ T cells from blood. The sequence links TRBV6-6 to TRBJ2-7, with 9 bases in between that match TRBD1. This clonotype originated in a man between 25 and 39 years old with type 1 diabetes. The DNA reads as follows: TGTGCCAGCAGTTCCGGACAGGGGAGCTCCTACGAGCAGTACTTC. This encodes CASSSGQGSSYEQYF.